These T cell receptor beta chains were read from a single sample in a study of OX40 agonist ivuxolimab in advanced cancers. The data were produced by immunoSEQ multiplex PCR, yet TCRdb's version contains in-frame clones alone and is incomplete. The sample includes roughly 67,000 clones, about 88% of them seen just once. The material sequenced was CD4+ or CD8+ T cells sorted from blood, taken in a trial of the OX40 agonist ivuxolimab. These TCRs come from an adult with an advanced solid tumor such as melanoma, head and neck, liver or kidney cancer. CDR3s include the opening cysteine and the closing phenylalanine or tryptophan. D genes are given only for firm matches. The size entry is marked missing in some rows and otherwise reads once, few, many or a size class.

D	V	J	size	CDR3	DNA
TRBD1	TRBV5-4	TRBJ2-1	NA	CASSLVGQGDRGRIEQFF	TGTGCCAGCAGCTTGGTGGGACAGGGGGACAGGGGGCGTATTGAGCAGTTCTTC
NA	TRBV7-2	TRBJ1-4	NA	CASSSPGEKLFF	TGTGCCAGCAGCTCCCCTGGTGAAAAACTGTTTTTT
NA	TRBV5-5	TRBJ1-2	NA	CASSLGQEPGYTF	TGTGCCAGCAGCTTAGGGCAGGAGCCTGGCTACACCTTC
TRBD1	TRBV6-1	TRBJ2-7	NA	CASTLHGTGAYEQYF	TGTGCCAGCACCCTTCACGGGACAGGGGCCTACGAGCAGTACTTC
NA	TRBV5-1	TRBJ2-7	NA	CASSLGAGGSYEQYF	TGCGCCAGCAGCTTGGGGGCGGGCGGCTCCTACGAGCAGTACTTC
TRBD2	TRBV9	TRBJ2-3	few	CASSVAGVAGASTDTQYF	TGTGCCAGCAGCGTAGCTGGGGTAGCGGGGGCTAGCACAGATACGCAGTATTTT
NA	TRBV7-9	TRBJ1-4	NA	CASSSGQGQGEKLFF	TGTGCCAGCAGCTCGGGGCAGGGGCAAGGGGAAAAACTGTTTTTT
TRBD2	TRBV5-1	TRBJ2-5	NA	CASNPGGEETQYF	TGCGCCAGCAATCCGGGAGGCGAAGAGACCCAGTACTTC
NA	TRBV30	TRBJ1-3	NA	CACGVRDTGNTIYF	TGTGCCTGTGGAGTTAGGGACACTGGAAACACCATATATTTT
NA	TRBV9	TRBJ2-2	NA	CASSVDPSYTGELFF	TGTGCCAGCAGCGTAGACCCTAGTTACACCGGGGAGCTGTTTTTT
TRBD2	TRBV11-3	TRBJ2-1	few	CASSLVSPTSGRASEQFF	TGTGCCAGCAGCTTAGTAAGTCCGACTAGCGGGAGGGCGAGTGAGCAGTTCTTC
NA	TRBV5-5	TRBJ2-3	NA	CASSSWSPDTQYF	TGTGCCAGCAGCAGCTGGAGCCCAGATACGCAGTATTTT
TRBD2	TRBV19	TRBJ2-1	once	CASSWSGRAGGNEQFF	TGTGCCAGTAGCTGGAGTGGGCGGGCGGGGGGTAATGAGCAGTTCTTC
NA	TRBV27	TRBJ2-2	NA	CASRSGTPGAGELFF	TGTGCCAGCAGATCCGGGACGCCTGGGGCCGGGGAGCTGTTTTTT
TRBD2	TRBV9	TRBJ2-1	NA	CASSVEGRASGARGEQFF	TGTGCCAGCAGCGTAGAGGGGAGGGCTAGCGGGGCTCGAGGGGAGCAGTTCTTC
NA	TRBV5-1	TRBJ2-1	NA	CASSLIEGGNNEQFF	TGCGCCAGCAGCTTGATTGAGGGGGGGAACAATGAGCAGTTCTTC
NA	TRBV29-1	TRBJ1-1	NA	CSVKVEMNTEAFF	TGCAGCGTCAAGGTTGAAATGAACACTGAAGCTTTCTTT
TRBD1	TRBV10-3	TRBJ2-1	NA	CAIRTTGADEQFF	TGTGCCATCAGGACTACAGGGGCAGATGAGCAGTTCTTC
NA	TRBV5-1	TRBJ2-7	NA	CASSLVQGAYEQYF	TGCGCCAGCAGCTTGGTACAGGGAGCCTACGAGCAGTACTTC
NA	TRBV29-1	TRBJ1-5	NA	CSAGYSNQPQHF	TGCAGCGCCGGTTATAGCAATCAGCCCCAGCATTTT
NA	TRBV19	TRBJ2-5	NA	CASNRGGAAEETQYF	TGTGCCAGTAACCGAGGAGGGGCAGCCGAAGAGACCCAGTACTTC
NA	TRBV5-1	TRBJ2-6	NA	CASSLSSSGANVLTF	TGCGCCAGCAGCTTGAGCTCCTCTGGGGCCAACGTCCTGACTTTC
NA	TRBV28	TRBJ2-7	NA	CASRAVPPSYEQYF	TGTGCCAGCCGAGCGGTCCCGCCGTCCTACGAGCAGTACTTC
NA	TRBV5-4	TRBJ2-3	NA	CASSLRGTDTQYF	TGTGCCAGCAGCTTGAGAGGCACAGATACGCAGTATTTT
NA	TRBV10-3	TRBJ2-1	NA	CAISPGGRTYNEQFF	TGTGCCATCAGCCCTGGTGGACGGACCTACAATGAGCAGTTCTTC
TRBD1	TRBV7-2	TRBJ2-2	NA	CASSRQGTGELFF	TGTGCCAGCAGCCGACAGGGAACCGGGGAGCTGTTTTTT
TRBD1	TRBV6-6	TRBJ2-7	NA	CASSTTGGSYEQYF	TGTGCCAGCAGCACGACAGGGGGGTCCTACGAGCAGTACTTC
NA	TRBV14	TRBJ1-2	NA	CASSQDGIDGYTF	TGTGCCAGCAGCCAAGATGGGATTGATGGCTACACCTTC
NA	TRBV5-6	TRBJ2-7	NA	CASSSQGISYEQYF	TGTGCCAGCAGCTCTCAGGGGATCTCCTACGAGCAGTACTTC
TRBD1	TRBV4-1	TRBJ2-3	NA	CASSQVGQATDTQYF	TGCGCCAGCAGCCAAGTAGGACAGGCCACAGATACGCAGTATTTT
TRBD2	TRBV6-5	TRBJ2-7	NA	CASSPAPGSGRQQYF	TGTGCCAGCAGCCCCGCCCCCGGCAGCGGGAGACAGCAGTACTTC
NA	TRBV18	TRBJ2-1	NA	CASSEVSGSFNEQFF	TGTGCCAGCTCCGAGGTTTCAGGGAGTTTCAATGAGCAGTTCTTC
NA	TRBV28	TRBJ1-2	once	CATDPGQIYGYTF	TGTGCCACCGACCCGGGGCAAATCTATGGCTACACCTTC
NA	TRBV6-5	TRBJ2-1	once	CASSYRGRDRNEQFF	TGTGCCAGCAGTTACAGAGGACGGGACCGCAATGAGCAGTTCTTC
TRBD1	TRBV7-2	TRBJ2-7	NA	CASSVDRDSGQYF	TGTGCCAGCAGCGTAGACCGGGACAGTGGGCAGTACTTC
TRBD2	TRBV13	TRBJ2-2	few	CASSRTGTSGRVGTGELFF	TGTGCCAGCAGCAGAACCGGGACTAGCGGGAGGGTTGGCACCGGGGAGCTGTTTTTT
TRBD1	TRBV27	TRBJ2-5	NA	CASSSPGQGPSETQYF	TGTGCCAGCAGTTCACCGGGACAGGGGCCAAGCGAGACCCAGTACTTC
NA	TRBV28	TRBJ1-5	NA	CASSLGGASNQPQHF	TGTGCCAGCAGTTTAGGGGGGGCTAGCAATCAGCCCCAGCATTTT
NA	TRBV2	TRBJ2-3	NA	CASSVTGYERQYF	TGTGCCAGCAGTGTTACAGGGTACGAAAGGCAGTATTTT
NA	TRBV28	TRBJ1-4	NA	CASSLTGPNEKLFF	TGTGCCAGCAGTCTTACAGGCCCGAATGAAAAACTGTTTTTT
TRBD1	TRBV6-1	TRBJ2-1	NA	CASSARDSSSYNEQFF	TGTGCCAGCAGTGCCCGGGACAGTAGCTCCTACAATGAGCAGTTCTTC
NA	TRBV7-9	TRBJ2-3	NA	CASSLGLGVGTDTQYF	TGTGCCAGCAGCTTAGGCCTAGGCGTAGGCACAGATACGCAGTATTTT
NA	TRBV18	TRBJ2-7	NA	CASSPFQGPYEQYF	TGTGCCAGCTCACCGTTCCAGGGACCCTACGAGCAGTACTTC
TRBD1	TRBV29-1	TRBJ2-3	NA	CSVGQGGDTQYF	TGCAGCGTGGGACAGGGGGGGGATACGCAGTATTTT
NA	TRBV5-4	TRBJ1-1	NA	CASSYGRGNTEAFF	TGTGCCAGCAGCTACGGACGGGGGAACACTGAAGCTTTCTTT
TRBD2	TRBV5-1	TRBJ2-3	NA	CASSGSGGAQDTQYF	TGCGCCAGCAGCGGTAGCGGGGGGGCCCAAGATACGCAGTATTTT
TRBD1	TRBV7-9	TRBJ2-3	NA	CASSGRQGATDTQYF	TGTGCCAGCAGCGGAAGACAGGGGGCAACAGATACGCAGTATTTT
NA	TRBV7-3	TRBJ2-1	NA	CASSSSVGANEQFF	TGTGCCAGCAGCTCTTCGGTGGGGGCCAATGAGCAGTTCTTC
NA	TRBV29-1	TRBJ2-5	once	CSVRGRGVETQYF	TGCAGCGTTCGGGGCAGGGGGGTGGAGACCCAGTACTTC
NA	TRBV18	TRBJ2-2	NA	CASSDRQGGTGELFF	TGTGCCAGCTCTGATCGACAGGGAGGCACCGGGGAGCTGTTTTTT
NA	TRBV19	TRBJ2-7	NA	CASSINIASYEQYF	TGTGCCAGTAGTATTAACATAGCCTCCTACGAGCAGTACTTC
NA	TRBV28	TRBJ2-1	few	CASSDGFVGSYNEQFF	TGTGCCAGCAGTGACGGGTTTGTTGGCTCCTACAATGAGCAGTTCTTC
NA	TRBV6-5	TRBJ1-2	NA	CASSNGQSYGYTF	TGTGCCAGCAGCAACGGCCAGTCCTATGGCTACACCTTC